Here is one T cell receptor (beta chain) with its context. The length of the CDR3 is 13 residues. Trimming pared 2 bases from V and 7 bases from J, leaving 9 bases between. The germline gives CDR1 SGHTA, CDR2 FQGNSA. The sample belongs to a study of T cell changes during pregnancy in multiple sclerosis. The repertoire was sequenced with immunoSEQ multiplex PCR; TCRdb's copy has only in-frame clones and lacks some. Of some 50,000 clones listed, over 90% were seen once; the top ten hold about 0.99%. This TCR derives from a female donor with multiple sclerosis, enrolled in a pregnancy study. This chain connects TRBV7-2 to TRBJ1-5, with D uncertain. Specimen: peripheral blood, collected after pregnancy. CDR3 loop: CASSLQPGQPQHF. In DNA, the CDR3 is TGTGCCAGCAGCTTACAACCGGGGCAGCCCCAGCATTTT.